These 23 T cell receptor beta chains were sequenced from one sample in a study of T cells in Graves' hyperthyroidism and ophthalmopathy. RNA transcripts were the template for amplifying TCR beta CDR3 regions. An initial round of RT-PCR targeting the TCR CDR3 relied on the HTBI primer set. MiXCR, applied by TCRdb to the multiplex PCR reads, yields one record per CDR3 protein. The data show more than 500,000 distinct CDR3 sequences, about 45% seen once. Sequenced: peripheral blood or thyroid tissue (not recorded which). All receptors come from an adult woman with Graves' disease, either hyperthyroidism or ophthalmopathy (not recorded which).

V gene TRBV7-9 combines with J gene TRBJ1-4, with TRBD1 matching over 11 bases. This CDR3 has 15 amino acids. V gave up 3 bases and J gave up 5 bases; unmatched junction bases: 2. Germline lookup yields CDR1 SEHNR and CDR2 FQNEAQ (reference sequence). This CDR3 is CASSFRTGGNEKLFF. For the CDR3, the DNA is TGTGCCAGCAGCTTCCGGACAGGGGGCAATGAAAAACTGTTTTTT.

Remarks on this clonotype: One end of the junction does not line up with germline, which may come from a read error. This chain links TRBV28 with TRBJ1-5, with TRBD1 as a possible D gene (6 bases). This CDR3 comprises 14 residues. The germline V gene encodes CDR1 MDHEN and CDR2 SYDVKM. The CDR3 DNA reads as TGTGCCAGCAGTTTAAGGGGGGGAAATCAGTCCCAGCATTTT. Amino acids: CASSLRGGNQSQHF.

The chain carries TRBV2 and TRBJ1-2, with D uncertain. V lost 4 bases, J lost 0 bases, and 15 bases lay in between. CDR3 length equals 16 residues. The germline V gene encodes CDR1 SNHLY and CDR2 FYNNEI. The CDR3 DNA is TGTGCCAGCAGTGTTGACCCGGGATCCGCTAACTATGGCTACACCTTC. Residues: CASSVDPGSANYGYTF.

This clonotype occurred many times. The V and J genes are TRBV12-3 or TRBV12-4 and TRBJ2-2, with D tentatively TRBD2 (6 bases). With 5 bases removed from V and 6 bases from J, the gap between germline ends came to 16 bases. The CDR3 sequence is 15 residues long. The CDR3 here is CASSLGGSKPGELFF. Written as DNA, the CDR3 is TGTGCCAGCAGTCTTGGGGGGTCAAAGCCCGGGGAGCTGTTTTTT.

CDR3 in amino acids: CASRLSGGRWGEQYF. Written as DNA, the CDR3 is TGTGCCAGCAGGCTGTCGGGGGGGCGCTGGGGCGAGCAGTACTTC. The chain links TRBV6-2 or TRBV6-3 to TRBJ2-7, with TRBD2 matching 8 bases. The germline gives CDR1 MNHEY, CDR2 SVGEGT. With 6 bases clipped from V and 6 bases from J, the junction kept 13 bases outside the gene matches. The CDR3 contains 15 residues.

The chain employs TRBV20-1 and TRBJ1-1; D remains ambiguous. This CDR3 is built from 15 residues. Germline V gives CDR1 DFQATT, CDR2 SNEGSKA (reference sequence). V was pared by 3 bases and J by 4 bases, with 18 bases between. The CDR3 sequence: CSASSTIAWGTEAFF. Here the CDR3 DNA reads TGCAGTGCTAGCTCCACCATCGCCTGGGGCACTGAAGCTTTCTTT.

The rearrangement uses TRBV7-3 and TRBJ2-5; D may be TRBD2 (6 bases). With 1 base removed from V and 4 bases from J, the gap between germline ends came to 13 bases. Germline V gives CDR1 SGHTA, CDR2 FQGTGA. The CDR3 sequence is 15 residues long. CDR3 bases: TGTGCCAGCAGCTTAAACAGCCCCGGGGGAGAGACCCAGTACTTC. This sequence encodes CASSLNSPGGETQYF. Complete variable domain (other parts from reference TRBV7-3 and TRBJ2-5): GAGVSQTPSNKVTEKGKYVELRCDPISGHTALYWYRQSLGQGPEFLIYFQGTGAADDSGLPNDRFFAVRPEGSVSTLKIQRTERGDSAVYLCASSLNSPGGETQYFGPGTRLLVL.

The table lists this clonotype with many counts. The CDR3 loop is CASSVRLIQYGYTF. CDR3 coding DNA: TGTGCCAGCAGCGTCCGACTGATCCAATATGGCTACACCTTC. The chain recombines TRBV7-2 with TRBJ1-2; D ambiguous. V lost 5 bases to trimming and J lost 5 bases, with 15 bases between them. CDR1 is SGHTA and CDR2 is FQGNSA in the germline V gene. There are 14 residues in the CDR3.

As to this clonotype: A much bigger clone sits one base away, suggesting this may be a read error. The chain links TRBV7-2 to TRBJ2-2; tentative D call: TRBD2 (7 bases). The length of the CDR3 is 16 residues. The germline gives CDR1 SGHTA, CDR2 FQGNSA. The CDR3 sequence is CAGSSSLAEGAGELFF. The DNA of the CDR3 is TGTGCCGGCAGCTCCAGTCTAGCGGAGGGGGCCGGGGAGCTGTTTTTT. Based on the CDR3 plus reference TRBV7-2 and TRBJ2-2, the full variable domain is GAGVSQSPSNKVTEKGKDVELRCDPISGHTALYWYRQSLGQGLEFLIYFQGNSAPDKSGLPSDRFSAERTGGSVSTLTIQRTQQEDSAVYLCAGSSSLAEGAGELFFGEGSRLTVL.

V and J are TRBV6-6 and TRBJ1-4, with a possible D match to TRBD1 (5 bases). The CDR3 contains 16 residues. The germline V gene has CDR1 MNHNY and CDR2 SVGAGI (reference sequence). Trimming cost V 1 base and J 0 bases, with 9 bases left between them. For the CDR3, the DNA is TGTGCCAGCAGTTACTTGATAGGGGCAACTAATGAAAAACTGTTTTTT. This codes for CASSYLIGATNEKLFF.

The genes are TRBV7-9 and TRBJ1-2; D is undetermined. The CDR3 sequence is 14 residues long. The V gene's germline CDR1 is SEHNR and CDR2 FQNEAQ (reference sequence). V lost 2 bases to trimming and J lost 4 bases, with 11 bases between them. This chain's CDR3 is CASSLSEKGYGYTF. CDR3 coding DNA: TGTGCCAGCAGCTTATCCGAGAAGGGCTATGGCTACACCTTC.

The chain combines TRBV7-9 with TRBJ1-1; no clear D gene. The germline CDR1 and CDR2 sequences are SEHNR and FQNEAQ (reference sequence). The CDR3 is 16 residues long. Between the trimmed V and J ends, which lost 5 bases and 1 base, there was a span of 17 bases. As DNA, the CDR3 is TGTGCCAGCAGCCCAAGCCACCAGGTGTCGAACACTGAAGCTTTCTTT. Its protein product is CASSPSHQVSNTEAFF.

This clonotype was seen a few times. V gene TRBV10-3 combines with J gene TRBJ2-1; D perhaps matches TRBD2 (6 bases). CDR1 and CDR2 (germline): ENHRY, SYGVKD. V shed 8 bases and J shed 8 bases, with 10 bases lying between them. This CDR3 comprises 11 residues. For the CDR3, the DNA is TGTGCCATCTTTGGCGGGGATGAGCAGTTCTTC. Encoded protein: CAIFGGDEQFF.

This chain joins TRBV19 and TRBJ1-5; no firm D call. Germline CDR1 and CDR2: LNHDA and SQIVND (reference sequence). The CDR3 consists of 13 residues. V dropped 0 bases and J dropped 5 bases, with 5 bases sitting between them. CDR3 in DNA: TGTGCCAGTAGTATAGATGGGGATCAGCCCCAGCATTTT. It specifies CASSIDGDQPQHF.

Details on this clonotype: A read error may explain this, as a much larger clone is one base away. The chain couples TRBV4-2 to TRBJ2-5, with TRBD2 identical over 7 bases. The germline V gene has CDR1 LGHNA and CDR2 YNFKEQ. The CDR3 is 14 amino acids. CDR3 residues: CASGQEDGGETQYF. The CDR3 DNA reads TGTGCCAGCGGCCAAGAAGACGGGGGGGAGACCCAGTACTTC.

V and J are TRBV29-1 and TRBJ2-3; 8 bases line up with TRBD1. This CDR3 contains 13 residues. The germline V gene has CDR1 SQVTM and CDR2 ANQGSEA. The J segment lost 4 bases and the V segment lost 4 bases, leaving 4 bases of the junction unmatched. This chain's CDR3 is CSVVRTGSDTQYF. CDR3 nucleotide sequence: TGCAGCGTTGTTAGGACAGGGTCAGATACGCAGTATTTT.

The sample holds many counts of this clonotype. The V call is TRBV6-6, the J call TRBJ1-2; 7 bases map to TRBD1. The CDR3 extends over 14 amino acids. Losses at the gene ends were 5 bases for V and 2 bases for J; bases not matched to a gene: 5. From germline, CDR1 is MNHNY and CDR2 SVGAGI (reference sequence). CDR3: CASSIKQGNYGYTF. The CDR3 DNA reads TGTGCCAGCAGTATTAAACAGGGGAACTATGGCTACACCTTC.

This rearrangement joins TRBV2 to TRBJ1-1, with 8 bases identical to TRBD1. J lost 1 base, V lost 6 bases, and 4 bases had no gene match. CDR3 size: 14 residues. Germline loops: CDR1 SNHLY, CDR2 FYNNEI. The CDR3 nucleotides are TGTGCCAGCAGGCCGGGACAGGCGAACACTGAAGCTTTCTTT. It codes for CASRPGQANTEAFF.

This clonotype occurred a few times. This chain joins TRBV12-3 or TRBV12-4 and TRBJ2-3; unclear D gene. This CDR3 comprises 15 residues. The V end was cut by 6 bases, the J end by 0 bases, with 13 bases between. CDR3 in amino acids: CASSYSGSSTDTQYF. As DNA, the CDR3 is TGTGCCAGCAGCTATTCCGGGTCTAGCACAGATACGCAGTATTTT.

The genes are TRBV25-1 and TRBJ1-2; D is uncertain. Germline assignment: CDR1 MGHDK and CDR2 SYGVNS. The CDR3 has 12 residues. V gave up 1 base and J gave up 8 bases, with 8 bases separating them. This CDR3 is CASSELVGGYTF. CDR3 nucleotide sequence: TGTGCCAGCAGTGAATTGGTAGGGGGCTACACCTTC.

This clonotype was seen many times. The chain has TRBV6-2 or TRBV6-3 and TRBJ1-5; a possible D gene is TRBD1 (6 bases). Germline V gene data show CDR1 as MNHEY and CDR2 as SVGEGT. V gave up 2 bases and J gave up 5 bases, with 13 bases separating them. The CDR3 extends over 15 amino acids. CDR3 in DNA: TGTGCCAGCAGTTACACCGGACAGTATGATCAGCCCCAGCATTTT. Encoded protein: CASSYTGQYDQPQHF.

This clonotype was counted a few times. The chain links TRBV7-9 to TRBJ2-5; 7 bases agree with TRBD2. From germline, CDR1 is SEHNR and CDR2 FQNEAQ (reference sequence). With 7 bases clipped from V and 5 bases from J, the junction kept 13 bases outside the gene matches. The CDR3 has 15 amino acids. The CDR3 reads CASTTQDGRMETQYF. The CDR3 nucleotides are TGTGCCAGCACCACCCAGGACGGGAGGATGGAGACCCAGTACTTC.

This clonotype showed up just a few times. The J gene is TRBJ2-5, the V gene TRBV15, with 13 positions matching TRBD2. Trimming removed 5 bases from V and 1 base from J; junction bases left unmatched: 4. The CDR3 is made up of 16 amino acids. The germline V gene encodes CDR1 LNHNV and CDR2 YYDKDF (reference sequence). CDR3 nucleotides: TGTGCCACCAGCCGGGGACTAGCGGGGACCCAAGAGACCCAGTACTTC. This encodes CATSRGLAGTQETQYF.